This TCR beta chain was profiled in a study of cytomegalovirus exposure and HLA in healthy donors. This PCR relied on a set of 60 Vbeta primers and 13 Jbeta primers. The table came from immunoSEQ multiplex PCR; TCRdb's copy has only in-frame clones and leaves some out. The sample includes about 57,000 clones, approximately 80% of them seen just once. CDR1 and CDR2 from the germline V gene are SGHAT and FQNNGV. The CDR3 runs 13 residues. Trimming stripped 7 bases from V and 6 bases from J, with 15 bases between. The J gene is TRBJ1-2, the V gene TRBV11-2, with a possible D match to TRBD1 (5 bases). The TCR sequence derives from a man aged 30 to 39 in good health and CMV-seronegative. What was sequenced was PBMCs. The CDR3 loop is CASNRGGLDGYTF. The DNA of the CDR3 is TGTGCCAGCAACCGGGGGGGGTTGGATGGCTACACCTTC.